The sequence of this T cell receptor beta chain was determined in a study of T cell responses to AZD1222 COVID-19 vaccine. General study findings and limits: Of the AZD1222 recipients, only five or six were seropositive at baseline. Sampling captured repertoires only after the peak T cell response. Dominant CD4 TCR responses targeted spike regions 160-218 and 743-854. Vaccination with two AZD1222 doses was followed by a rise in Spike-specific TCR breadth and depth.

Germline CDR1 is LGHNA and CDR2 is YNFKEQ. V dropped 4 bases and J dropped 0 bases, with 10 bases sitting between them. The CDR3 length is 14 residues. About this clone itself: What it binds is unknown.

Profiling relied on immunoSEQ multiplex PCR, and the TCRdb table lists in-frame clones only, not all of them. The table lists approximately 150,000 clones, approximately 88% of them singletons. The sequences come from peripheral blood, collected 28 days after the second AZD1222 dose. This sequence originates from an adult who received the AZD1222 COVID-19 vaccine. The rearrangement joins TRBV4-2 to TRBJ2-7; D ambiguous. The CDR3 coding sequence is TGTGCCAGCAGCCCTTCAGGAAGCTCCTACGAGCAGTACTTC. This gives the protein CASSPSGSSYEQYF.